The clone carrying this T cell receptor beta chain has ten or more counts. Antigen unknown. This record comes from a study of regulatory T cells in long-lasting Graves disease. On the study more broadly: Persistent cases were those of Graves' disease that involved over 5 years of antithyroid drugs with positive TSH receptor antibodies.

Specified time point: persistent/refractory GD, antithyroid drugs over 5 years with positive TRAb. Scientists built the TCR library using RNA that was extracted from PBMCs. With EDTA tubes as the receptacles, 7.5 to 9.5 milliliters of peripheral blood were drawn. The TCR beta library used iRepertoire HTBI primers with Arm-PCR amplification of CDR3. TCRdb independently ran MiXCR on the multiplex PCR reads; one entry per CDR3 protein. The top ten clones hold around 50% of a sample with roughly 300,000 distinct CDR3 sequences, 22% of them seen once. General study results and limits: Investigators studied peripheral blood only, not thyroid tissue. Lower TCR diversity characterized persistent Graves' patients relative to newly diagnosed patients.

V shed 4 bases, J shed 8 bases, and the junction held 7 bases outside the gene matches. Looked up from germline, CDR1 is SGHRS and CDR2 is YFSETQ. This CDR3 has 14 amino acids. The sample in question was peripheral blood mononuclear cells (PBMCs), obtained when the disease was refractory, from a patient treated with antithyroid drugs. The sequence came from a female donor with Graves disease. This sequence joins TRBV5-1 and TRBJ1-2; the match to TRBD1 covers 11 bases. CDR3: CASSQADRGRGYTF. For the CDR3, the DNA is TGCGCCAGCAGCCAGGCGGACAGGGGGCGAGGCTACACCTTC.